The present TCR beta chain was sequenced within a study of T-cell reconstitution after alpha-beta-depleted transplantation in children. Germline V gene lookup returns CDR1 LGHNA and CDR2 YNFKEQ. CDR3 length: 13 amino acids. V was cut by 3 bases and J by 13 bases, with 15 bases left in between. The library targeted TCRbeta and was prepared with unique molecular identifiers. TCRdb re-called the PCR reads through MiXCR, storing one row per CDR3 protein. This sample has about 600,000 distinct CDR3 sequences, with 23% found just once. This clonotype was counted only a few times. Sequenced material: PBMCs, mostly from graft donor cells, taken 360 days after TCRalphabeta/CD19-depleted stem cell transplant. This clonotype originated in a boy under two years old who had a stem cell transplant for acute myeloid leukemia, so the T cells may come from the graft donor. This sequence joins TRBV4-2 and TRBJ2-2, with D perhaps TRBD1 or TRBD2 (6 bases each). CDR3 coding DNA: TGTGCCAGCAGCCATAAAACGGGGGCCTCGCTGTTTTTT. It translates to CASSHKTGASLFF.